A single sample is the source of the 21 T cell receptor beta chains below, sequenced in a study of shared clonotypes between healthy human individuals. The assay was immunoSEQ multiplex PCR, and TCRdb's table has in-frame clones only and misses some. The data contain some 500,000 clones, around 80% of them singletons. The sample consisted of PBMCs. Source of these receptors: a woman between 35 and 50 years old in good health. Some clones in this sample may be carry-over from other donors' samples.

The rearrangement uses TRBV5-4 and TRBJ2-3; 7 bases are shared with TRBD2. Trimming at V came to 0 bases and at J to 2 bases, leaving 3 bases not matched to a gene. The V gene's germline CDR1 is SGHNT and CDR2 YYREEE (reference sequence). This CDR3 comprises 15 residues. The CDR3 nucleotides are TGTGCCAGCAGCTTGGCTAGCGGAGCCACAGATACGCAGTATTTT. It specifies CASSLASGATDTQYF.

V is TRBV27 and J is TRBJ2-1; the D gene is possibly TRBD1 (5 bases). Between the trimmed V and J ends, which lost 6 bases and 6 bases, there was a span of 15 bases. CDR3 length: 14 residues. Germline CDR1 MNHEY, CDR2 SMNVEV (reference sequence). CDR3 residues: CASSLSQTVNEQFF. DNA for the CDR3: TGTGCCAGCAGCCTATCTCAGACAGTCAATGAGCAGTTCTTC.

With regard to this clone: This clone may be a read error of a much larger clone one base away. The same CDR3 also results from other DNA sequences found in this sample. The chain recombines TRBV7-3 with TRBJ2-2; D perhaps matches TRBD1 (5 bases). Per the germline V gene, CDR1 is SGHTA and CDR2 is FQGTGA. V lost 3 bases, J lost 3 bases, and 8 bases lay in between. The CDR3 has 14 residues. The CDR3 loop reads CASSFDSYTGELFF. DNA of the CDR3: TGTGCCAGCAGCTTCGACAGTTACACCGGGGAGCTGTTTTTT.

Details on this clone: One end of the junction fails to match germline, which may point to a read error. This chain uses TRBV28 with TRBJ1-5; D unclear. Per germline, CDR1 MDHEN and CDR2 SYDVKM. The CDR3 is 15 amino acids. As DNA, the CDR3 is TGTGCTAGCAGTTTAGGCGGCGTGGGGTATCAGCCCCAGCATTTT. Amino acids: CASSLGGVGYQPQHF. Full variable domain (rest looked up from reference TRBV28 and TRBJ1-5): DVKVTQSSRYLVKRTGEKVFLECVQDMDHENMFWYRQDPGLGLRLIYFSYDVKMKEKGDIPEGYSVSREKKERFSLILESASTNQTSMYLCASSLGGVGYQPQHFGDGTRLSIL.

The gene calls are TRBV29-1 and TRBJ2-1; 12 nucleotides match TRBD2. Trimming took 3 bases from V and 4 from J; bases not matched to a gene: 4. Germline V CDR1 and CDR2: SQVTM, ANQGSEA. There are 15 residues in the CDR3. As DNA, the CDR3 is TGCAGCGTTGATGGGACTAGCGGGCAGTACAATGAGCAGTTCTTC. Its translation is CSVDGTSGQYNEQFF.

This clone was counted ten times or more. The CDR3 DNA sequence: TGTGCCAGCACAGACAGAGCCCTCTACGAGCAGTACTTC. Its translation: CASTDRALYEQYF. V and J are TRBV2 and TRBJ2-7; possible D gene TRBD1, 5 bases. V lost 7 bases to trimming and J lost 3 bases, with 13 bases between them. The CDR3 runs 13 residues. CDR1 SNHLY and CDR2 FYNNEI come from the germline V gene.

The V call is TRBV6-6, the J call TRBJ2-2, with 10 bases that match TRBD1. Germline V CDR1 and CDR2: MNHNY, SVGAGI (reference sequence). This CDR3 has 16 residues. The V gene end was trimmed by 7 bases and the J gene end by 3 bases; junction bases not matched to a gene: 8. Here the CDR3 reads CASNRQGAGYTGELFF. In DNA form, the CDR3 reads TGTGCCAGCAACCGACAGGGGGCAGGGTACACCGGGGAGCTGTTTTTT.

This clone was seen more than once but under ten times. Within the sample, other DNA sequences also encode this same CDR3. The chain is built from TRBV7-2 and TRBJ1-1; no definite D call. V lost 1 base, J lost 5 bases, and 14 bases lay in between. The germline V gene encodes CDR1 SGHTA and CDR2 FQGNSA. The CDR3 sequence is 15 residues long. CDR3 sequence reads: CASSLVPGGGTEAFF. CDR3 in DNA: TGTGCCAGCAGCTTAGTCCCGGGAGGTGGGACTGAAGCTTTCTTT.

This clone was observed many times. This chain joins TRBV7-2 and TRBJ1-1; possible D gene TRBD1, 5 bases. V shed 4 bases and J shed 6 bases, with 18 bases lying between them. This CDR3 has 15 residues. Germline CDR1 is SGHTA and CDR2 is FQGNSA. This CDR3 is CASSSGGVLRAEAFF. The CDR3 DNA is TGTGCCAGCAGCTCCGGAGGGGTGTTGCGCGCTGAAGCTTTCTTT.

The chain recombines TRBV15 with TRBJ1-2, with a possible D match to TRBD1 (6 bases). V gave up 1 base and J gave up 8 bases, with 20 bases separating them. Germline V lookup: CDR1 LNHNV, CDR2 YYDKDF (reference sequence). This CDR3 is 16 amino acids long. The CDR3 DNA is TGTGCCACCAGCAGAGCCGAAGGGGGTCTGCCTTCGGGCTACACCTTC. This encodes CATSRAEGGLPSGYTF.

V and J are TRBV7-4 and TRBJ2-1, with 13 bases fitting TRBD2. Germline values: CDR1 SGHVT, CDR2 SQSDAQ. The trim removed 5 bases at V and 10 bases at J, leaving 8 bases unmatched. The CDR3 totals 15 residues. This CDR3 reads CASSHGLAGAEEQFF. The CDR3 coding sequence is TGTGCCAGCAGCCACGGACTAGCGGGAGCTGAAGAGCAGTTCTTC. The complete variable domain, with remaining parts taken from reference TRBV7-4 and TRBJ2-1, reads GAGVSQSPRYKVAKRGRDVALRCDSISGHVTLYWYRQTLGQGSEVLTYSQSDAQRDKSGRPSGRFSAERPERSVSTLKIQRTEQGDSAVYLCASSHGLAGAEEQFFGPGTRLTVL.

J is TRBJ2-2 and V is TRBV7-2, with D perhaps assigned TRBD1 or TRBD2 (6 bases each). Deletions cut 5 bases from V and 0 bases from J, with 13 bases between. From germline, CDR1 is SGHTA and CDR2 FQGNSA. The CDR3 sequence is 16 residues long. The CDR3 loop is CASSGGGNSNTGELFF. In nucleotides, the CDR3 is TGTGCCAGCAGCGGAGGGGGGAACTCGAACACCGGGGAGCTGTTTTTT.

The J gene is TRBJ2-1, the V gene TRBV5-1; D may match TRBD1 or TRBD2 (5 bases each). The ends were cut back, 6 bases at V and 0 bases at J, with 19 bases in the middle. Germline CDR1 is SGHRS and CDR2 is YFSETQ. The CDR3 is 17 residues long. DNA of the CDR3: TGCGCCAGCACCTACTTTGGGACGTCGAGCTCCTACAATGAGCAGTTCTTC. Translated, it gives CASTYFGTSSSYNEQFF.

This clone was detected a few times. The chain links TRBV29-1 to TRBJ2-1; D is perhaps TRBD2 (6 bases). CDR1 SQVTM and CDR2 ANQGSEA come from the germline V gene. The CDR3 runs to 12 residues. V dropped 7 bases and J dropped 2 bases, with 9 bases sitting between them. CDR3 nucleotide sequence: TGCAGCGCTAGCGAGGCCTACAATGAGCAGTTCTTC. Protein sequence: CSASEAYNEQFF.

The V gene is TRBV27, the J gene TRBJ2-1; 13 bases match TRBD2. Germline CDR1 is MNHEY and CDR2 is SMNVEV (reference sequence). Trimming cost V 3 bases and J 12 bases; bases outside gene matches: 2. The CDR3 spans 13 residues. The CDR3 sequence: CASSLGLAGLQFF. The CDR3 DNA reads TGTGCCAGCAGTTTGGGACTAGCGGGACTGCAGTTCTTC.

The rearrangement links TRBV7-9 to TRBJ1-3; unclear D gene. The CDR3 length is 14 residues. The germline CDR1 and CDR2 sequences are SEHNR and FQNEAQ (reference sequence). Trimming stripped 2 bases from V and 4 bases from J, with 9 bases between. The CDR3 DNA sequence: TGTGCCAGCAGCTTATTAGTCCGGGGAAACACCATATATTTT. This gives the protein CASSLLVRGNTIYF.

This clone was detected only once. This rearrangement joins TRBV2 to TRBJ2-7, with no clear D. The CDR3 is 13 amino acids. V lost 7 bases and J lost 1, with 11 bases in between. Germline V gene sequence: CDR1 SNHLY, CDR2 FYNNEI. The CDR3, as DNA: TGTGCCAGCACCGACGGGCCTTCCTACGAGCAGTACTTC. Its protein product is CASTDGPSYEQYF. Based on the CDR3 plus reference TRBV2 and TRBJ2-7, the full variable domain is EPEVTQTPSHQVTQMGQEVILRCVPISNHLYFYWYRQILGQKVEFLVSFYNNEISEKSEIFDDQFSVERPDGSNFTLKIRSTKLEDSAMYFCASTDGPSYEQYFGPGTRLTVT.

This clone was recorded only once. This rearrangement joins TRBV5-4 to TRBJ1-2, with D unclear. Trimming took off 0 bases at V and 4 bases at J, with 10 bases between the two ends. This CDR3 comprises 14 residues. Germline loops: CDR1 SGHNT, CDR2 YYREEE (reference sequence). In nucleotides, the CDR3 is TGTGCCAGCAGCTTGGTGGCAGAACCCTATGGCTACACCTTC. It yields the protein CASSLVAEPYGYTF.

The chain uses TRBV19 and TRBJ1-4, with D possibly matching TRBD1 (5 bases). V lost 5 bases and J 4 bases, leaving 17 bases between the germline ends. Germline lookup yields CDR1 LNHDA and CDR2 SQIVND (reference sequence). The CDR3 has 16 amino acids. CDR3 sequence: CASSGRLGRGNEKLFF. The CDR3 DNA reads as TGTGCCAGTAGTGGACGGTTGGGGCGGGGTAATGAAAAACTGTTTTTT.

The chain recombines TRBV7-8 with TRBJ1-4; the D is unclear. The V gene lost 4 bases and the J gene lost 8 bases, with 17 bases spanning the gap. CDR3 length: 15 amino acids. The germline V gene encodes CDR1 SGHVS and CDR2 FQNEAQ. In DNA, the CDR3 is TGTGCCAGCAGCTGGAGTGGAGAAGTGGGGGAAAAACTGTTTTTT. Translated, it gives CASSWSGEVGEKLFF.

The chain is built from TRBV9 and TRBJ2-1, with D hard to call. Per germline, CDR1 SGDLS and CDR2 YYNGEE. V was clipped by 0 bases and J by 5 bases, with 12 bases between them. This CDR3 comprises 15 residues. The CDR3: CASSVDGVLNNEQFF. CDR3 sequence (DNA): TGTGCCAGCAGCGTAGACGGCGTCTTAAACAATGAGCAGTTCTTC.